The T cell receptor beta chain under discussion was sequenced for a study of cytomegalovirus exposure and HLA in healthy donors. This CDR3 region has 12 residues. V was trimmed by 3 bases and J by 4 bases, leaving 7 bases between them. CDR1 is MDHEN and CDR2 is SYDVKM in the germline V gene. Comments on this clone: Its target is not known.

Study-wide results and caveats: In a later analysis, TCR beta V- and J-gene trimming showed a link to a missense DCLRE1C variant. An analysis was carried out later, and it reportedly showed fewer N-insertions in an Asian-associated ancestry cluster than the roughly 670-donor mean. Most TCR sequences proved rare, with some public TCRs found in many donors.

The PCR made use of 60 Vbeta and 13 Jbeta primers. Clones were sequenced by immunoSEQ multiplex PCR, and TCRdb holds only the in-frame ones, with some missing. Of about 190,000 clones in the sample, about 87% were seen once. The sequencing input was PBMCs. This rearrangement joins TRBV28 to TRBJ2-7, with D possibly being TRBD2 (5 bases). This receptor was identified in a man aged 30-40 years in good health and CMV-seronegative. The CDR3 DNA is TGTGCCAGCAGTTTCACGGGGTACGAGCAGTACTTC. Protein product: CASSFTGYEQYF.